The subject of this entry is one T cell receptor (beta chain). What it binds is unknown. The data stem from a study of cytomegalovirus exposure and HLA in healthy donors. Study outcomes and limitations: Investigators reported 164 TCR beta chains as tied to cytomegalovirus. Despite most TCR sequences being rare, some public TCRs occurred in many donors.

Primers: 60 Vbeta forward and 13 Jbeta reverse. TCRdb's table, derived via immunoSEQ multiplex PCR, lists solely in-frame clones and lacks some. The sample has about 160,000 clones, approximately 85% seen once. The germline CDR1 and CDR2 sequences are SGHNT and YYREEE (reference sequence). V lost 2 bases to trimming and J lost 4 bases; unmatched junction nucleotides: 2. The CDR3 sequence is 14 residues long. This chain connects TRBV5-4 to TRBJ1-4, with 7 nucleotides matching TRBD1. The clonotype originates from a girl aged 2 to 9 in good health and CMV-seropositive. The sequencing input was PBMCs. In DNA, the CDR3 is TGTGCCAGCAGCTTAGGGACAGTTAATGAAAAACTGTTTTTT. Its translation: CASSLGTVNEKLFF.